Following are 3 T cell receptor beta chains from one sample sequenced in a study of T cell responses to AZD1222 COVID-19 vaccine. The repertoire was sequenced with immunoSEQ multiplex PCR; TCRdb's copy has only in-frame clones and lacks some. The sample contains more than 85,000 clones, about 85% of which appear only once. Specimen: peripheral blood, collected on day 0 of AZD1222 vaccination. These receptors all come from an adult in good health.

CDR3 bases: TGTGCCAGCAGCTTAGGGGGGATCAGCTCCTACAATGAGCAGTTCTTC. This encodes CASSLGGISSYNEQFF. J is TRBJ2-1 and V is TRBV7-2; D is tentatively TRBD1 or TRBD2 (5 bases each). The CDR3 covers 16 residues. Deletions cut 1 base from V and 0 bases from J, with 10 bases between. The germline V gene has CDR1 SGHTA and CDR2 FQGNSA.

The chain combines TRBV30 with TRBJ1-6; D is unclear. The germline V gene has CDR1 GTSNPN and CDR2 SVGIG (reference sequence). V gave up 2 bases and J gave up 9 bases, with 14 bases separating them. The CDR3 has 14 residues. As DNA, the CDR3 is TGTGCCTGGAGTTATGGTCAGGAGACTTCACCCCTCCACTTT. This encodes CAWSYGQETSPLHF.

V is TRBV5-1 and J is TRBJ2-5, with D tentatively TRBD1 (5 bases). This CDR3 spans 14 amino acids. Germline V gene lookup returns CDR1 SGHRS and CDR2 YFSETQ. V lost 0 bases to trimming and J lost 3 bases, with 9 bases between them. CDR3 nucleotide sequence: TGCGCCAGCAGCTTGGGACAGCGTGAAGAGACCCAGTACTTC. It is translated as CASSLGQREETQYF.